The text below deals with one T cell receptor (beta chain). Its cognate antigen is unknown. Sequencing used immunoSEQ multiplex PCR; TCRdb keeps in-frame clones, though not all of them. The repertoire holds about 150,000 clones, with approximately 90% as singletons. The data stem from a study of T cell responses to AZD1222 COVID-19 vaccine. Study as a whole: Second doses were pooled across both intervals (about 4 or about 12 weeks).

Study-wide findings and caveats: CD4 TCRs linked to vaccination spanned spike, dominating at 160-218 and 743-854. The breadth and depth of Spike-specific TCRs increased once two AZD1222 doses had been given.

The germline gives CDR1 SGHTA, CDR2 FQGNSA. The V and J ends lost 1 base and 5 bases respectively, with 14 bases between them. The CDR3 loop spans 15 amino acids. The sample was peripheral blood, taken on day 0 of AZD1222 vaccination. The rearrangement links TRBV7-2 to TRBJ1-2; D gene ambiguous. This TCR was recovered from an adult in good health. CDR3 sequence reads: CASSLGSGLGYGYTF. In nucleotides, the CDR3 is TGTGCCAGCAGCTTAGGTTCGGGGTTAGGATATGGCTACACCTTC.